These 19 T cell receptor beta chains originate from one sample sequenced in a study of blood T cell repertoires in COVID-19. Generated by immunoSEQ multiplex PCR, the TCRdb table keeps only in-frame clones and is missing some. Of about 130,000 clones in the sample, approximately 89% were seen once. The sample comprised peripheral blood. These receptors came from a woman between 55 and 75 years old with acute or convalescent COVID-19.

The genes are TRBV5-1 and TRBJ2-7; no clear D gene. V was pared by 4 bases and J by 1 base, with 6 bases between. The germline V gene encodes CDR1 SGHRS and CDR2 YFSETQ. The CDR3 runs 12 residues. The CDR3 protein is CASSLESYEQYF. The CDR3 nucleotides read TGCGCCAGCAGCCTAGAATCCTACGAGCAGTACTTC.

This clone has a handful of counts. The chain is built from TRBV5-1 and TRBJ1-4; D is unresolved. Trimming shortened V by 6 bases and J by 0 bases, and 12 bases separated the two germline ends. Germline V gene lookup returns CDR1 SGHRS and CDR2 YFSETQ. This CDR3 has 15 residues. The CDR3, as DNA: TGCGCCAGCACCTCATCCGGAGCAACTAATGAAAAACTGTTTTTT. Protein: CASTSSGATNEKLFF.

This rearrangement joins TRBV12-3 or TRBV12-4 to TRBJ2-3; TRBD2 matches 7 bases. With 1 base clipped from V and 5 bases from J, the junction kept 0 bases outside the gene matches. The CDR3 is 13 residues long. Written as DNA, the CDR3 is TGTGCCAGCAGTTTAGGGGAGGGAGATACGCAGTATTTT. As protein: CASSLGEGDTQYF.

The rearrangement links TRBV6-5 to TRBJ1-5; a weak D match, TRBD1 (6 bases). The CDR3 has 14 residues. The V gene lost 3 bases and the J gene lost 11 bases, with 17 bases spanning the gap. Germline CDR1 reads MNHEY; CDR2 reads SVGAGI. The CDR3 loop reads CASSYLRDTMSQHF. CDR3 in DNA: TGTGCCAGCAGTTATCTCCGGGACACCATGTCCCAGCATTTT.

The chain joins TRBV2 to TRBJ1-1; 11 positions agree with TRBD1. The length of the CDR3 is 14 residues. Germline CDR1 reads SNHLY; CDR2 reads FYNNEI. The J segment lost 6 bases and the V segment lost 1 base, leaving 1 base of the junction unmatched. The chain's CDR3 is CASSEGTGGSEAFF. The CDR3 DNA sequence: TGTGCCAGCAGTGAAGGGACAGGGGGCTCTGAAGCTTTCTTT. Using reference TRBV2 and TRBJ1-1 for the parts outside the CDR3, the full variable domain is EPEVTQTPSHQVTQMGQEVILRCVPISNHLYFYWYRQILGQKVEFLVSFYNNEISEKSEIFDDQFSVERPDGSNFTLKIRSTKLEDSAMYFCASSEGTGGSEAFFGQGTRLTVV.

This clone was observed once. The rearrangement uses TRBV5-1 and TRBJ1-6, with TRBD1 matching 8 bases. This CDR3 spans 15 amino acids. Germline assignment: CDR1 SGHRS and CDR2 YFSETQ. V lost 4 bases and J lost 6; bases outside the gene matches: 6. For the CDR3, the DNA is TGCGCCAGCAGCCTTGAGGACAGGGCTAATTCACCCCTCCACTTT. Protein: CASSLEDRANSPLHF.

The V gene is TRBV7-8, the J gene TRBJ1-4; a possible D gene is TRBD1 (6 bases). V lost 5 bases, J lost 4 bases, and 17 bases lay in between. CDR3 length: 16 residues. The germline CDR1 and CDR2 sequences are SGHVS and FQNEAQ. The CDR3: CASSILQGIGNEKLFF. The CDR3, as DNA: TGTGCCAGCAGCATCCTACAGGGCATCGGTAATGAAAAACTGTTTTTT.

The chain combines TRBV7-9 with TRBJ1-6; 7 bases match TRBD1. This CDR3 spans 17 amino acids. Germline CDR1 and CDR2: SEHNR and FQNEAQ (reference sequence). The trim removed 0 bases at V and 7 bases at J, leaving 9 bases unmatched. This CDR3 reads CASSLATGVPGNSPLHF. The CDR3 coding sequence is TGTGCCAGCAGCTTAGCAACAGGGGTCCCAGGAAATTCACCCCTCCACTTT.

CDR3 region: CASSLVNGYNEQFF. DNA for the CDR3: TGTGCCAGCAGCTTAGTAAACGGCTACAATGAGCAGTTCTTC. The genes are TRBV7-2 and TRBJ2-1; D is uncertain. Germline CDR1 SGHTA, CDR2 FQGNSA. The V end was cut by 1 base, the J end by 3 bases, with 7 bases between. The CDR3 covers 14 residues.

The chain has TRBV18 and TRBJ1-4; no firm D call. Per the germline V gene, CDR1 is KGHSH and CDR2 is LQKENI. Deletions cut 3 bases from V and 0 bases from J, with 8 bases between. The CDR3 spans 15 residues. CDR3 amino acids: CASSPNRATNEKLFF. The CDR3 coding sequence is TGTGCCAGCTCACCGAACAGAGCAACTAATGAAAAACTGTTTTTT.

The rearrangement joins TRBV7-3 to TRBJ2-5; 8 bases are a match to TRBD1. This CDR3 is 14 amino acids long. The V segment lost 5 bases and the J segment 4 bases; nucleotides outside the gene matches: 6. The germline V gene encodes CDR1 SGHTA and CDR2 FQGTGA. CDR3 nucleotide sequence: TGTGCCAGCAGCCAGGGGGCTTCAGGAGAGACCCAGTACTTC. It translates to CASSQGASGETQYF.

The rearrangement joins TRBV9 to TRBJ2-1; the match to TRBD1 covers 9 bases. The CDR3 consists of 16 residues. CDR1 and CDR2 from the germline V gene are SGDLS and YYNGEE. With V trimmed by 0 bases and J by 9 bases, 10 bases remained unmatched. CDR3 amino acids: CASSVGSGTGLGEQFF. Here the CDR3 DNA reads TGTGCCAGCAGCGTAGGTTCCGGGACAGGGTTAGGTGAGCAGTTCTTC.

The J gene is TRBJ1-2, the V gene TRBV28; 7 bases are a match to TRBD1. V lost 6 bases to trimming and J lost 6 bases; unmatched junction nucleotides: 10. The CDR3 length is 14 residues. Germline CDR1 is MDHEN and CDR2 is SYDVKM. CDR3 nucleotide sequence: TGTGCCAGCAGGGGGGGACAGATGGTGAATGGCTACACCTTC. Its protein product is CASRGGQMVNGYTF.

This chain links TRBV7-9 with TRBJ2-1; 15 bases are shared with TRBD2. The CDR3 is 19 amino acids. The germline gives CDR1 SEHNR, CDR2 FQNEAQ (reference sequence). V dropped 5 bases and J dropped 7; count of bases not matched to a gene: 15. CDR3 sequence: CASSPRTSGRASYKNEQFF. The CDR3 nucleotides are TGTGCCAGCAGCCCGCGGACTAGCGGGAGGGCCTCCTACAAAAATGAGCAGTTCTTC.

The chain combines TRBV7-8 with TRBJ2-5; 8 bases fit TRBD2. This CDR3 is built from 14 residues. Germline CDR1 is SGHVS and CDR2 is FQNEAQ. V lost 5 bases, J lost 6 bases, and 8 bases stayed unmatched. Written as DNA, the CDR3 is TGTGCCAGCAGCCCCCGGACTAGCCCCCAGACCCAGTACTTC. It codes for CASSPRTSPQTQYF.

Only a few counts were recorded for this clone. The V gene is TRBV20-1, the J gene TRBJ2-1; 7 nucleotides align to TRBD2. CDR3 length equals 14 residues. Trimming cost V 3 bases and J 2 bases; bases outside gene matches: 4. Germline CDR1 DFQATT, CDR2 SNEGSKA (reference sequence). The CDR3: CSASGAGTYNEQFF. The CDR3 DNA is TGCAGTGCTAGTGGAGCGGGGACCTACAATGAGCAGTTCTTC.

The chain has TRBV7-9 and TRBJ1-2, with D perhaps TRBD1 (6 bases). Germline-derived CDR1 and CDR2 are SEHNR and FQNEAQ (reference sequence). This CDR3 is 13 amino acids long. With 5 bases removed from V and 3 bases from J, the gap between germline ends came to 10 bases. In DNA, the CDR3 is TGTGCCAGCAGCCTAGGACAGCACTATGGCTACACCTTC. It encodes CASSLGQHYGYTF.

V and J are TRBV18 and TRBJ2-4, with 8 bases fitting TRBD1. V trimming: 0 bases; J trimming: 1 base; junction bases outside the gene matches: 2. The CDR3 covers 16 residues. From germline, CDR1 is KGHSH and CDR2 LQKENI. This chain's CDR3 is CASSPPRGQAKNIQYF. CDR3 nucleotide sequence: TGTGCCAGCTCACCACCCAGGGGGCAGGCCAAAAACATTCAGTACTTC.

The chain joins TRBV18 to TRBJ2-1; 10 bases align to TRBD2. V was pared by 2 bases and J by 3 bases, with 4 bases of the junction left unmatched. Germline assignment: CDR1 KGHSH and CDR2 LQKENI. The CDR3 consists of 16 residues. CDR3 sequence reads: CASSPSTSGNYNEQFF. CDR3 sequence (DNA): TGTGCCAGCTCACCAAGTACTAGCGGGAACTACAATGAGCAGTTCTTC.